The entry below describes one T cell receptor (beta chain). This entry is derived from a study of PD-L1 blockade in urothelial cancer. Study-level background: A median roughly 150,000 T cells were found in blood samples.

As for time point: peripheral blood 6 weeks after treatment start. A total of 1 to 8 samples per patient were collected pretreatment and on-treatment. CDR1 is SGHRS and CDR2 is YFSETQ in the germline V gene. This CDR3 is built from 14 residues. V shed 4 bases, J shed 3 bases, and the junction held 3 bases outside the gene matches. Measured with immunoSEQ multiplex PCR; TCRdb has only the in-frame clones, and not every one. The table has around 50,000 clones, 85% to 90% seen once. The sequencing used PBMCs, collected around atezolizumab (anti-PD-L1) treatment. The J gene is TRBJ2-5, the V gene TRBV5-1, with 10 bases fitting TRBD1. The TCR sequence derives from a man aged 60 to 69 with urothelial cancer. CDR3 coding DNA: TGCGCCAGCAGCGGGACAGGGGTGAAAGAGACCCAGTACTTC. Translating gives CASSGTGVKETQYF. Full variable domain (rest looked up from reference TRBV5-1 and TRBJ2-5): KAGVTQTPRYLIKTRGQQVTLSCSPISGHRSVSWYQQTPGQGLQFLFEYFSETQRNKGNFPGRFSGRQFSNSRSEMNVSTLELGDSALYLCASSGTGVKETQYFGPGTRLLVL.